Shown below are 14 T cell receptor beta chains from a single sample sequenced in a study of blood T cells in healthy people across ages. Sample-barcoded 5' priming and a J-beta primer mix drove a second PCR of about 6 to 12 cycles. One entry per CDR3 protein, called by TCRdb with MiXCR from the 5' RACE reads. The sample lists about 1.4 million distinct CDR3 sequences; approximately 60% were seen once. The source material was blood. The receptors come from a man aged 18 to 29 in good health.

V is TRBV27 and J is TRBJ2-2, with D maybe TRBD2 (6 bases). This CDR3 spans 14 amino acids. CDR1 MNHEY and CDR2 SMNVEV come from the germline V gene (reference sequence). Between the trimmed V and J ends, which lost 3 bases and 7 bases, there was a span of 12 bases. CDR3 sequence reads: CASSFGGAGGELFF. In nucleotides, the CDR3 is TGTGCCAGCAGTTTTGGAGGGGCGGGCGGGGAGCTGTTTTTT.

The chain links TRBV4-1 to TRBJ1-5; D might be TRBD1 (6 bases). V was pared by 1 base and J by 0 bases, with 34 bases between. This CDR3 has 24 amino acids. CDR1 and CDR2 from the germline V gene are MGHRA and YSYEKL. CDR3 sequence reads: CASSQGSRGKGQGRQTNSNQPQHF. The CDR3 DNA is TGCGCCAGCAGCCAAGGTTCGAGGGGGAAGGGTCAGGGGCGGCAGACTAATAGCAATCAGCCCCAGCATTTT.

This CDR3 is CAISEETGLYGYTF. The CDR3 nucleotides are TGTGCCATCAGTGAGGAGACAGGGCTCTATGGCTACACCTTC. This chain uses TRBV10-3 with TRBJ1-2; 7 bases fit TRBD1. V dropped 2 bases and J dropped 4; count of bases not matched to a gene: 4. Per germline, CDR1 ENHRY and CDR2 SYGVKD. The CDR3 extends over 14 amino acids.

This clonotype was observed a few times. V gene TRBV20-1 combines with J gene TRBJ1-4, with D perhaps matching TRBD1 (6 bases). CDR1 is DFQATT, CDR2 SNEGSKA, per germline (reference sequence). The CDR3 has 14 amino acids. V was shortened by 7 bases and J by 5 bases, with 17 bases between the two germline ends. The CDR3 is CSVGGLRVNEKLFF. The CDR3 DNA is TGCAGTGTTGGGGGGCTTCGTGTAAATGAAAAACTGTTTTTT.

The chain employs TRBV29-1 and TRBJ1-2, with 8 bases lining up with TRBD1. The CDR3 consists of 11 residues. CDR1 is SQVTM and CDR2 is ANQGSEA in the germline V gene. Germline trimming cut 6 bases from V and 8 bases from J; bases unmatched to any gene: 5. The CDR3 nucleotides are TGCAGCGTCCCCGGGACAGGAGGCTACACCTTC. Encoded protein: CSVPGTGGYTF.

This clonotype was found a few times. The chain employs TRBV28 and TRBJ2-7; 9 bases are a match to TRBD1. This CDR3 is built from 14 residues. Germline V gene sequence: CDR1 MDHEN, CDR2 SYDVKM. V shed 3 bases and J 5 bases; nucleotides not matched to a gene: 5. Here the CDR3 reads CASSLRDRVHEQYF. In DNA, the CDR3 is TGTGCCAGCAGTTTGAGGGACAGGGTTCACGAGCAGTACTTC.

The CDR3 sequence is CASSAGGHSPLHF. The CDR3 bases are TGTGCCAGCAGCGCCGGCGGGCATTCACCCCTCCACTTT. This sequence joins TRBV6-1 and TRBJ1-6; no definite D call. CDR1 MNHNS and CDR2 SASEGT come from the germline V gene. The CDR3 is 13 residues long. Trimming cost V 6 bases and J 8 bases, with 11 bases left between them.

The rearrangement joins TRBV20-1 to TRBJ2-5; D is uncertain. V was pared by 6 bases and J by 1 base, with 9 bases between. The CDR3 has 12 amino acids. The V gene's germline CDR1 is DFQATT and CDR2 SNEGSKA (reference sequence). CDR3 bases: TGCAGTGCCTGTCTGGTCCAAGAGACCCAGTACTTC. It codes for CSACLVQETQYF.

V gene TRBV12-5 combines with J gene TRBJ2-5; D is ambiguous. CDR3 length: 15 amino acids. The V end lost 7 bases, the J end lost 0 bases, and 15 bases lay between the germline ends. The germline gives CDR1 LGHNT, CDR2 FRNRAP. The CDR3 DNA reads TGTGCTAGTGCCATAAGGGTACATCACCAAGAGACCCAGTACTTC. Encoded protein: CASAIRVHHQETQYF.

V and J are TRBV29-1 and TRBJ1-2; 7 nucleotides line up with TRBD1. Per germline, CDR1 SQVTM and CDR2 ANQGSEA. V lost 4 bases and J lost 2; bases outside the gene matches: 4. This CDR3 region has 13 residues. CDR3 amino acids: CSVVGGENYGYTF. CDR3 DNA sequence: TGCAGCGTTGTAGGGGGCGAAAACTATGGCTACACCTTC.

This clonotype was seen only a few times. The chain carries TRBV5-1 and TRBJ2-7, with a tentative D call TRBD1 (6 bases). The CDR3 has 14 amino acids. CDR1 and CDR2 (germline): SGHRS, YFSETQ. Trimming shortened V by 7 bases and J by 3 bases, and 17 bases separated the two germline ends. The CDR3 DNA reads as TGCGCCAGCGGCGTTACAGGGCCCCACTACGAGCAGTACTTC. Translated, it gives CASGVTGPHYEQYF.

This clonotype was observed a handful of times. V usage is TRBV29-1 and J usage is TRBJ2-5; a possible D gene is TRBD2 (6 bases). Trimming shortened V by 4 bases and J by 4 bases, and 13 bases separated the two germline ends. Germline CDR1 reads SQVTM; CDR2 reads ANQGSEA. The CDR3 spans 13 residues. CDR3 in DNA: TGCAGCGTTGCTGGGGGGAGCGGAGAGACCCAGTACTTC. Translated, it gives CSVAGGSGETQYF.

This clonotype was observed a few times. The CDR3 region is CSARKRGAGYTF. The CDR3 nucleotides are TGCAGTGCTAGAAAGCGAGGGGCTGGCTACACCTTC. The chain joins TRBV20-1 to TRBJ1-2; D might be TRBD1 (5 bases). From germline, CDR1 is DFQATT and CDR2 SNEGSKA (reference sequence). Between the trimmed V and J ends, which lost 2 bases and 7 bases, there was a span of 11 bases. The CDR3 is 12 amino acids.

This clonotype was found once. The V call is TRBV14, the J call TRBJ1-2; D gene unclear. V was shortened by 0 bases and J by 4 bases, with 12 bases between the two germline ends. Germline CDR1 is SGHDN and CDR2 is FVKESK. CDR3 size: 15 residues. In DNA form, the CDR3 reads TGTGCCAGCAGCCAAGACCGCGGCAGGAGCTATGGCTACACCTTC. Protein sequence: CASSQDRGRSYGYTF.